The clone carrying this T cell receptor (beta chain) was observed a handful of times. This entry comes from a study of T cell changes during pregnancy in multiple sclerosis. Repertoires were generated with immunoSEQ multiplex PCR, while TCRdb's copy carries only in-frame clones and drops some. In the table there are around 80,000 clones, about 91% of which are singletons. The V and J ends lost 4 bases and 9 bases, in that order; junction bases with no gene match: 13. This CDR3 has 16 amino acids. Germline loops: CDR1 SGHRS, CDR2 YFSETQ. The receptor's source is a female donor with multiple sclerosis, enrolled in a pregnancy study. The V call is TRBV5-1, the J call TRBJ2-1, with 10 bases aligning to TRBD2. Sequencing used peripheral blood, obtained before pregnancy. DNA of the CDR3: TGCGCCAGCAGCCCGCCCAGTCTAGCGGGAGTAGGTGAGCAGTTCTTC. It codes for CASSPPSLAGVGEQFF. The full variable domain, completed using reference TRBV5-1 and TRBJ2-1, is KAGVTQTPRYLIKTRGQQVTLSCSPISGHRSVSWYQQTPGQGLQFLFEYFSETQRNKGNFPGRFSGRQFSNSRSEMNVSTLELGDSALYLCASSPPSLAGVGEQFFGPGTRLTVL.